Listed below are T cell receptor beta chains from one sample, sequenced in a study of T-cell reconstitution after alpha-beta-depleted transplantation in children. TCRdb redid the calling of the PCR reads with MiXCR, one entry per CDR3 protein. The repertoire holds roughly 590,000 distinct CDR3 sequences, with roughly 15% as singletons. The input for sequencing was PBMCs from the stem cell graft donor, taken from the stem cell graft. These receptors originate from a human donor who donated a stem cell graft to a child with acute myeloid leukemia. Each CDR3 is given with its conserved first and last residue. Each record gives: J gene, D gene, clone size, V gene, CDR3 protein, CDR3 DNA. D genes are given only for firm matches. Rows may omit the clone size; those that give it use once, few, many or a size class.

J: TRBJ2-5
D: TRBD2
size: few
V: TRBV12-3/TRBV12-4
CDR3: CASRQQRGGQETQYF
DNA: TGTGCCAGCAGGCAACAGCGGGGGGGACAAGAGACCCAGTACTTC

J: TRBJ2-5
D: .
size: few
V: TRBV7-2
CDR3: CASSPEPLQTQYF
DNA: TGTGCCAGCAGCCCAGAACCCCTCCAGACCCAGTACTTC

J: TRBJ1-5
D: .
size: .
V: TRBV6-5
CDR3: CASSYSGEGQPQHF
DNA: TGTGCCAGCAGTTACTCAGGGGAGGGGCAGCCCCAGCATTTT

J: TRBJ2-7
D: .
size: many
V: TRBV20-1
CDR3: CSASGRNEQYF
DNA: TGCAGTGCTAGCGGTCGAAACGAGCAGTACTTC

J: TRBJ1-2
D: TRBD1
size: .
V: TRBV4-3
CDR3: CASSQASDRTDLGYTF
DNA: TGCGCCAGCAGCCAAGCCTCGGACAGGACGGATTTAGGCTACACCTTC

J: TRBJ2-7
D: .
size: few
V: TRBV7-2
CDR3: CASKGRDYEQYF
DNA: TGTGCCAGCAAGGGCAGGGACTACGAGCAGTACTTC

J: TRBJ1-1
D: .
size: many
V: TRBV20-1
CDR3: CSAPGPWDTEAFF
DNA: TGCAGTGCTCCGGGGCCGTGGGACACTGAAGCTTTCTTT

J: TRBJ1-4
D: .
size: once
V: TRBV20-1
CDR3: CSGEQLNEKLFF
DNA: TGCAGTGGGGAACAGCTTAATGAAAAACTGTTTTTT

J: TRBJ1-3
D: .
size: few
V: TRBV7-6
CDR3: CASSLGPTGSGNTIYF
DNA: TGTGCCAGCAGCTTAGGACCGACAGGCTCTGGAAACACCATATATTTT

J: TRBJ2-7
D: TRBD1
size: many
V: TRBV15
CDR3: CATSSRQGNEQYF
DNA: TGTGCCACCAGCAGCCGACAGGGGAACGAGCAGTACTTC

J: TRBJ1-4
D: .
size: many
V: TRBV5-6
CDR3: CASSLDSGTRGEKLFF
DNA: TGTGCCAGCAGCTTGGACTCCGGGACGAGAGGTGAAAAACTGTTTTTT

J: TRBJ2-7
D: TRBD1
size: few
V: TRBV30
CDR3: CAWRSLDRVYEQYF
DNA: TGTGCCTGGAGGAGTCTGGACAGGGTCTACGAGCAGTACTTC

J: TRBJ1-5
D: .
size: many
V: TRBV12-3/TRBV12-4
CDR3: CASSFGDTNSNQPQHF
DNA: TGTGCCAGCAGTTTCGGAGACACAAATAGCAATCAGCCCCAGCATTTT

J: TRBJ1-2
D: .
size: many
V: TRBV7-2
CDR3: CASSLGPTANYGYTF
DNA: TGTGCCAGCAGCTTAGGCCCGACAGCTAACTATGGCTACACCTTC

J: TRBJ2-1
D: .
size: .
V: TRBV3-1
CDR3: CASSQVSLEQFF
DNA: TGTGCCAGCAGCCAAGTATCCCTTGAGCAGTTCTTC

J: TRBJ2-3
D: .
size: few
V: TRBV24-1
CDR3: CATSDLGGVTQYF
DNA: TGTGCCACCAGTGATTTGGGAGGGGTTACGCAGTATTTT

J: TRBJ1-1
D: .
size: few
V: TRBV12-3/TRBV12-4
CDR3: CASSFRGGDTEAFF
DNA: TGTGCCAGCAGTTTCCGTGGGGGGGACACTGAAGCTTTCTTT

J: TRBJ2-7
D: .
size: few
V: TRBV9
CDR3: CASSVGSSGYEQYF
DNA: TGTGCCAGCAGCGTAGGATCTTCAGGTTACGAGCAGTACTTC

J: TRBJ2-5
D: .
size: .
V: TRBV6-2/TRBV6-3
CDR3: CASSYPPQQTETQYF
DNA: TGTGCCAGCAGTTACCCACCTCAGCAGACAGAGACCCAGTACTTC

J: TRBJ2-5
D: .
size: .
V: TRBV12-3/TRBV12-4
CDR3: CASSPGAVETQYF
DNA: TGTGCCAGCAGTCCCGGGGCGGTAGAGACCCAGTACTTC

J: TRBJ2-1
D: TRBD1
size: few
V: TRBV20-1
CDR3: CSARESGQGSNEQFF
DNA: TGCAGTGCTAGAGAATCGGGACAGGGGAGCAATGAGCAGTTCTTC

J: TRBJ2-5
D: TRBD1
size: many
V: TRBV12-3/TRBV12-4
CDR3: CASSSSGQGSQYF
DNA: TGTGCCAGCAGTTCCTCGGGACAGGGTTCGCAGTACTTC

J: TRBJ2-1
D: .
size: many
V: TRBV20-1
CDR3: CSASFGAGNEQFF
DNA: TGCAGTGCTAGTTTCGGAGCTGGAAATGAGCAGTTCTTC

J: TRBJ1-6
D: TRBD1
size: .
V: TRBV2
CDR3: CASDRVGNSPLHF
DNA: TGTGCCAGCGACAGGGTGGGGAACTCACCCCTCCACTTT

J: TRBJ2-7
D: TRBD1
size: many
V: TRBV20-1
CDR3: CSAGDRSLSYEQYF
DNA: TGCAGTGCTGGGGACAGGTCCCTCTCCTACGAGCAGTACTTC

J: TRBJ1-6
D: .
size: few
V: TRBV7-2
CDR3: CASSPRQTRNSPLHF
DNA: TGTGCCAGCAGCCCCAGACAGACTCGAAATTCACCCCTCCACTTT

J: TRBJ1-5
D: TRBD1
size: few
V: TRBV5-1
CDR3: CASSLAPDRGDQPQHF
DNA: TGCGCCAGCAGCTTGGCTCCGGACAGGGGGGATCAGCCCCAGCATTTT

J: TRBJ1-6
D: .
size: many
V: TRBV20-1
CDR3: CSARDNSYYNSPLHF
DNA: TGCAGTGCTAGAGATAACAGCTACTATAATTCACCCCTCCACTTT

J: TRBJ1-5
D: .
size: .
V: TRBV20-1
CDR3: CSARGGSVKGPQHF
DNA: TGCAGTGCTAGAGGGGGCTCCGTTAAGGGGCCCCAGCATTTT

J: TRBJ2-4
D: .
size: many
V: TRBV6-2/TRBV6-3
CDR3: CASSHPTPGHKNIQYF
DNA: TGTGCCAGCAGTCACCCCACCCCAGGGCACAAAAACATTCAGTACTTC

J: TRBJ1-5
D: .
size: few
V: TRBV5-5
CDR3: CASSFTGTRNQPQHF
DNA: TGTGCCAGCAGCTTCACAGGGACCCGCAATCAGCCCCAGCATTTT

J: TRBJ2-1
D: TRBD1
size: many
V: TRBV29-1
CDR3: CSVDALWRTGGLNEQFF
DNA: TGCAGCGTTGATGCCCTATGGCGGACAGGGGGCCTCAATGAGCAGTTCTTC

J: TRBJ1-5
D: TRBD1
size: .
V: TRBV24-1
CDR3: CATSDALTGTGQPQHF
DNA: TGTGCCACCAGTGATGCGCTGACAGGGACGGGACAGCCCCAGCATTTT

J: TRBJ2-1
D: .
size: many
V: TRBV5-1
CDR3: CASSFTVGNNEQFF
DNA: TGCGCCAGCAGCTTTACCGTGGGAAACAATGAGCAGTTCTTC

J: TRBJ1-2
D: .
size: few
V: TRBV7-8
CDR3: CASSHRTESKANYGYTF
DNA: TGTGCCAGCAGCCACCGGACCGAATCTAAAGCCAACTATGGCTACACCTTC

J: TRBJ1-1
D: .
size: .
V: TRBV20-1
CDR3: CSARESAVGTEAFF
DNA: TGCAGTGCCAGAGAGAGTGCCGTGGGGACTGAAGCTTTCTTT

J: TRBJ1-6
D: .
size: few
V: TRBV15
CDR3: CATSRDIGGEDSPLHF
DNA: TGTGCCACCAGCAGAGATATCGGGGGCGAAGATTCACCCCTCCACTTT

J: TRBJ1-2
D: TRBD1
size: many
V: TRBV7-2
CDR3: CASSSRGDRGHGYTF
DNA: TGTGCCAGCAGCTCCCGAGGGGACAGGGGACATGGCTACACCTTC

J: TRBJ1-4
D: .
size: many
V: TRBV20-1
CDR3: CAEARSEKLFF
DNA: TGCGCTGAGGCTCGTTCTGAAAAACTGTTTTTT

J: TRBJ1-2
D: .
size: few
V: TRBV7-2
CDR3: CASSQGDSGYTF
DNA: TGTGCCAGCAGCCAAGGAGATTCTGGCTACACCTTC

J: TRBJ1-3
D: TRBD1
size: many
V: TRBV13
CDR3: CASRTGAGNTIYF
DNA: TGTGCCAGCAGGACAGGGGCTGGAAACACCATATATTTT

J: TRBJ2-3
D: TRBD2
size: many
V: TRBV5-1
CDR3: CASSPGGPTDTQYF
DNA: TGCGCCAGCAGCCCGGGGGGTCCCACAGATACGCAGTATTTT

J: TRBJ2-5
D: TRBD2
size: many
V: TRBV29-1
CDR3: CSVETSGAQETQYF
DNA: TGCAGCGTTGAAACTAGCGGGGCCCAAGAGACCCAGTACTTC

J: TRBJ2-1
D: .
size: many
V: TRBV9
CDR3: CASSFRDGYNEQFF
DNA: TGTGCCAGCAGCTTCCGGGACGGCTACAATGAGCAGTTCTTC

J: TRBJ2-7
D: TRBD1
size: few
V: TRBV7-9
CDR3: CASSLDRGQYF
DNA: TGTGCCAGCAGCTTAGACAGGGGGCAGTACTTC

J: TRBJ1-1
D: .
size: many
V: TRBV12-3/TRBV12-4
CDR3: CASSFGQGSSEAFF
DNA: TGTGCCAGCAGTTTCGGGCAGGGGAGCTCTGAAGCTTTCTTT

J: TRBJ1-1
D: .
size: many
V: TRBV12-3/TRBV12-4
CDR3: CASIRGAEAFF
DNA: TGTGCCAGCATTCGTGGGGCTGAAGCTTTCTTT

J: TRBJ2-3
D: .
size: .
V: TRBV20-1
CDR3: CSAPSGTDTQYF
DNA: TGCAGTGCTCCCTCTGGCACAGATACGCAGTATTTT

J: TRBJ2-2
D: .
size: .
V: TRBV7-9
CDR3: CASREQVNTGELFF
DNA: TGTGCCAGCAGAGAACAGGTGAACACCGGGGAGCTGTTTTTT

J: TRBJ2-1
D: .
size: many
V: TRBV7-9
CDR3: CASSLSYNEQFF
DNA: TGTGCCAGCAGCTTAAGCTACAATGAGCAGTTCTTC

J: TRBJ1-2
D: .
size: many
V: TRBV10-3
CDR3: CAISGQVGGYTF
DNA: TGTGCCATCAGTGGACAGGTCGGTGGCTACACCTTC

J: TRBJ2-1
D: .
size: few
V: TRBV20-1
CDR3: CSASQIHNEQFF
DNA: TGCAGTGCTAGTCAGATTCACAATGAGCAGTTCTTC

J: TRBJ2-1
D: .
size: many
V: TRBV6-1
CDR3: CASSDGLFGYNEQFF
DNA: TGTGCCAGCAGTGATGGGCTGTTCGGCTACAATGAGCAGTTCTTC